This T cell receptor (beta chain) derives from a study of shared clonotypes between healthy human individuals. Study observations and caveats: Represented diversity (both genetic and exposure-history) was limited by the small number of donors.

Sequenced by immunoSEQ multiplex PCR; TCRdb stores in-frame clones only, minus some. This table holds roughly 2,500,000 clones, over 85% found once. V was shortened by 8 bases and J by 5 bases, with 18 bases between the two germline ends. This CDR3 is 15 amino acids long. CDR1 is SGHAT and CDR2 is FQNNGV in the germline V gene. This clone has only one observation. Its antigen is currently unknown. The sequence came from a man aged 18 to 29 in good health. Some clones in this sample may be carry-over from other donors' samples. The sequencing sample was made of naive CD4+ T cells from PBMCs. Documented subset: CD45RA+ positively selected. The chain links TRBV11-2 to TRBJ2-2; the D gene is possibly TRBD2 (6 bases). The CDR3 reads CASRLAPLPTGELFF. The CDR3 DNA sequence: TGTGCCAGCCGTCTAGCGCCCCTGCCAACCGGGGAGCTGTTTTTT. Using reference TRBV11-2 and TRBJ2-2 for the parts outside the CDR3, the full variable domain is EAGVAQSPRYKIIEKRQSVAFWCNPISGHATLYWYQQILGQGPKLLIQFQNNGVVDDSQLPKDRFSAERLKGVDSTLKIQPAKLEDSAVYLCASRLAPLPTGELFFGEGSRLTVL.